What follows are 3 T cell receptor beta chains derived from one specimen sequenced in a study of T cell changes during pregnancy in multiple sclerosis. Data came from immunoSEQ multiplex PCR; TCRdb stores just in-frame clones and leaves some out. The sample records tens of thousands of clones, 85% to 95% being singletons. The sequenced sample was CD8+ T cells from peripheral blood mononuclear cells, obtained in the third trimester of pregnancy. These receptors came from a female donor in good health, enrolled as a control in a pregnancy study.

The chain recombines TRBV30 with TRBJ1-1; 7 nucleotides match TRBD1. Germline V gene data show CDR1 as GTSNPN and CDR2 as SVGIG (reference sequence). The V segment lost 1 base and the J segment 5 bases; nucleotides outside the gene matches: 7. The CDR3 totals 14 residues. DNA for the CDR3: TGTGCCTGGAGTGAAGACAGGGTAGGGACTGAAGCTTTCTTT. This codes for CAWSEDRVGTEAFF.

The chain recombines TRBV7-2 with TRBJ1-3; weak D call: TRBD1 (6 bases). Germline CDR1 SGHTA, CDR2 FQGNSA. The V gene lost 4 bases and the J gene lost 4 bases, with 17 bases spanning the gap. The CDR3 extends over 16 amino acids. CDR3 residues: CASSSSGGFLGNTIYF. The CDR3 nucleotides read TGTGCCAGCAGCTCCTCTGGGGGCTTCTTAGGAAACACCATATATTTT.

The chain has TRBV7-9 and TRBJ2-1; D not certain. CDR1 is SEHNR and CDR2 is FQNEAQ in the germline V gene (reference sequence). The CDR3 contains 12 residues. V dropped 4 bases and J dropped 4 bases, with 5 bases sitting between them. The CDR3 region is CASSSGYNEQFF. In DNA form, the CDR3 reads TGTGCCAGCAGCTCAGGTTACAATGAGCAGTTCTTC.